The entry below describes one T cell receptor (beta chain). What it recognizes is unknown. This record comes from a study of glioma-infiltrating T cells. Study results and caveats: Tissue-blood divergence was below expectation in non-neoplastic patients, above in gliomas. Only very few CDR3 sequences appeared in both tissue and blood.

TCR alpha and beta CDR3 regions were amplified from RNA using iRepertoire nested multiplex PCR. Input was roughly 85-450 ng of tissue mRNA or PBMC total RNA. Each CDR3 protein gets one entry after TCRdb re-called the multiplex PCR reads with MiXCR. The table shows around 190,000 distinct CDR3 sequences, with around 45% occurring only once. This TCR was sampled from a human donor with low-grade glioma or glioblastoma, undergoing nonglioma brain surgery, or in good health (not recorded which). The sample taken for sequencing was glioma tissue, nonneoplastic brain tissue, or PBMCs (not recorded which).

CDR3 residues: CASSFYRARNNEQFF. CDR3 DNA sequence: TGTGCCAGCAGCTTTTACCGTGCCCGTAACAATGAGCAGTTCTTC. The chain employs TRBV7-2 and TRBJ2-1; D not resolved. CDR3 length: 15 residues. V was shortened by 3 bases and J by 5 bases, with 14 bases between the two germline ends. Germline values: CDR1 SGHTA, CDR2 FQGNSA.